The 22 T cell receptor beta chains below come from one sample, sequenced in a study of T-cell memory formation after mild COVID-19. TCRdb reprocessed the 5' RACE reads via MiXCR and lists one record per CDR3 protein. The sample includes roughly 240,000 distinct CDR3 sequences, roughly 17% of them seen just once. The sample taken for sequencing was PBMCs or a T cell subset sorted from them (not recorded which). These receptors were obtained from a man aged 18 to 29 who had mild COVID-19 (a few samples of this study predate the infection). Cell type and time point are not known.

This clonotype was seen at least ten times. The chain has TRBV10-1 and TRBJ2-7; D gene ambiguous. V was trimmed by 0 bases and J by 0 bases, leaving 3 bases between them. Germline assignment: CDR1 WNHNN and CDR2 SYGVQD (reference sequence). The CDR3 runs to 13 residues. CDR3 region: CASSESDSYEQYF. The CDR3 DNA sequence: TGCGCCAGCAGTGAGTCGGACTCCTACGAGCAGTACTTC.

The V and J genes are TRBV29-1 and TRBJ2-7; D perhaps matches TRBD1 (6 bases). The germline V and J ends were trimmed by 1 base and 5 bases, with 18 bases remaining between them. The germline V gene has CDR1 SQVTM and CDR2 ANQGSEA. There are 15 residues in the CDR3. The CDR3 DNA reads as TGCAGCGTTGAAGTTGAAGGGGGTAGTGTCGACGAGCAGTACTTC. As protein: CSVEVEGGSVDEQYF.

On this clonotype itself: An end of the junction does not agree with germline; a read error may underlie this. In DNA form, the CDR3 reads TGTAGTGCACAGACGGGGGGGCCAGATACGCAGTATTTT. Translated: CSAQTGGPDTQYF. The V call is TRBV20-1, the J call TRBJ2-3; TRBD2 aligns across 8 bases. Germline loops: CDR1 DFQATT, CDR2 SNEGSKA (reference sequence). There are 13 residues in the CDR3.

V is TRBV19 and J is TRBJ2-5; 9 positions match TRBD1. The CDR3 contains 14 residues. CDR1 and CDR2 from the germline V gene are LNHDA and SQIVND (reference sequence). V shed 5 bases, J shed 5 bases, and the junction held 6 bases outside the gene matches. CDR3 sequence reads: CASSVTGGWETQYF. Here the CDR3 DNA reads TGTGCCAGTAGTGTCACAGGGGGCTGGGAGACCCAGTACTTC.

V and J are TRBV6-5 and TRBJ2-7; 8 bases match TRBD1. CDR1 and CDR2 (germline): MNHEY, SVGAGI. Trimming at V came to 9 bases and at J to 7 bases, leaving 11 bases not matched to a gene. This CDR3 region has 13 residues. The CDR3 DNA sequence: TGTGCCAGACAGCTAGACAGGGGTTGGGAGCAGTACTTC. This translates into CARQLDRGWEQYF.

The sample holds a few counts of this clonotype. The gene calls are TRBV5-1 and TRBJ2-1; D is uncertain. Germline-derived CDR1 and CDR2 are SGHRS and YFSETQ. There are 13 residues in the CDR3. The ends were cut back, 7 bases at V and 8 bases at J, with 16 bases in the middle. In DNA form, the CDR3 reads TGCGCCAGCTCCTCCCCAACTGGCGATGAGCAGTTCTTC. Amino acid sequence: CASSSPTGDEQFF.

DNA of the CDR3: TGTGCCAGCAGTCCTCGGGGGCCGAACACTGAAGCTTTCTTT. This gives the protein CASSPRGPNTEAFF. The V call is TRBV6-5, the J call TRBJ1-1; a weak D match, TRBD1 (6 bases). The CDR3 spans 14 residues. Germline V gene data show CDR1 as MNHEY and CDR2 as SVGAGI. V was pared by 5 bases and J by 1 base, with 11 bases between.

This clonotype was counted a few times. The chain is built from TRBV7-2 and TRBJ1-1, with D uncertain. Deletions cut 5 bases from V and 4 bases from J, with 11 bases between. Looked up from germline, CDR1 is SGHTA and CDR2 is FQGNSA. CDR3 length: 13 residues. The CDR3 DNA reads TGTGCCAGCAGCCCTCGATTCGCCACTGAAGCTTTCTTT. This sequence encodes CASSPRFATEAFF.

The chain has TRBV5-6 and TRBJ1-6, with D uncertain. Deletions cut 4 bases from V and 7 bases from J, with 15 bases between. CDR1 is SGHDT, CDR2 YYEEEE, per germline. The CDR3 loop spans 15 amino acids. The CDR3 nucleotides are TGTGCCAGCAGCCCGATCTCTGGGGAGAATTCACCCCTCCACTTT. The encoded protein is CASSPISGENSPLHF.

The chain links TRBV11-2 to TRBJ2-7; 9 positions agree with TRBD1. The V gene end was trimmed by 6 bases and the J gene end by 5 bases; junction bases not matched to a gene: 17. The CDR3 consists of 17 residues. In germline, CDR1 is SGHAT, CDR2 FQNNGV. The chain's CDR3 is CASRGQGGLHLGDEQYF. The CDR3 DNA follows: TGTGCCAGCAGGGGACAGGGAGGGTTACATTTGGGGGACGAGCAGTACTTC.

The V gene is TRBV28, the J gene TRBJ1-6, with 9 positions matching TRBD1. Per the germline V gene, CDR1 is MDHEN and CDR2 is SYDVKM. The ends lost 6 bases at V and 9 bases at J; junction bases unmatched: 6. This CDR3 has 14 amino acids. DNA for the CDR3: TGTGCCAGCAGGGGGGACAGGGAGAGTTCACCCCTCCACTTT. This codes for CASRGDRESSPLHF.

This clonotype has only a few counts. The chain uses TRBV6-2 or TRBV6-3 and TRBJ1-2; D remains unclear. Germline V lookup: CDR1 MNHEY, CDR2 SVGEGT. Trimming took off 1 base at V and 2 bases at J, with 11 bases between the two ends. The CDR3 has 15 residues. The CDR3 reads CASSYWQEPNYGYTF. CDR3 coding DNA: TGTGCCAGCAGTTACTGGCAGGAGCCAAACTATGGCTACACCTTC.

This sequence joins TRBV4-1 and TRBJ2-7, with D possibly matching TRBD2 (6 bases). Germline V gene sequence: CDR1 MGHRA, CDR2 YSYEKL. The germline V and J ends were trimmed by 6 bases and 2 bases, with 14 bases remaining between them. The CDR3 covers 14 residues. As DNA, the CDR3 is TGCGCCAGCAGTCGGGAGATAAAGGCCTACGAGCAGTACTTC. As protein: CASSREIKAYEQYF.

The rearrangement uses TRBV24-1 and TRBJ1-2; D is ambiguous. CDR3 size: 14 residues. Germline CDR1 KGHDR, CDR2 SFDVKD. Trimming removed 1 base at V and 4 bases at J, with 9 bases between. The CDR3 DNA follows: TGTGCCACCAGTGATTTCCCTCGATCCTATGGCTACACCTTC. Protein: CATSDFPRSYGYTF.

This clonotype qualifies as medium-sized. This chain links TRBV7-2 with TRBJ2-7; the match to TRBD2 covers 14 bases. The V segment lost 5 bases and the J segment 0 bases; nucleotides outside the gene matches: 3. Germline CDR1 reads SGHTA; CDR2 reads FQGNSA. The CDR3 loop spans 16 amino acids. CDR3 loop: CASSQGTSGSSYEQYF. CDR3 DNA sequence: TGTGCCAGCAGCCAAGGGACTAGCGGGAGCTCCTACGAGCAGTACTTC.

This clonotype came up many times. This chain joins TRBV5-1 and TRBJ2-5; TRBD2 matches 9 bases. J gave up 1 base and V 6 bases, and 7 bases lay outside the gene matches. The germline V gene has CDR1 SGHRS and CDR2 YFSETQ. This CDR3 has 15 residues. As DNA, the CDR3 is TGCGCCAGCACCTCAGAAGCGGGGGGCCAAGAGACCCAGTACTTC. Translating it yields CASTSEAGGQETQYF. The whole variable domain, filled in from reference TRBV5-1 and TRBJ2-5, reads KAGVTQTPRYLIKTRGQQVTLSCSPISGHRSVSWYQQTPGQGLQFLFEYFSETQRNKGNFPGRFSGRQFSNSRSEMNVSTLELGDSALYLCASTSEAGGQETQYFGPGTRLLVL.

This clonotype was counted at least ten times. The genes are TRBV19 and TRBJ1-5, with D possibly TRBD1 on 6 matching bases. Germline V gene data show CDR1 as LNHDA and CDR2 as SQIVND (reference sequence). Between the trimmed V and J ends, which lost 6 bases and 4 bases, there was a span of 19 bases. The CDR3 totals 16 residues. The CDR3 nucleotides read TGTGCCAGTAGCAGAGGGGCAGGGGCACCTAATCAGCCCCAGCATTTT. Residues: CASSRGAGAPNQPQHF. Variable domain in full (rest from reference TRBV19 and TRBJ1-5): DGGITQSPKYLFRKEGQNVTLSCEQNLNHDAMYWYRQDPGQGLRLIYYSQIVNDFQKGDIAEGYSVSREKKESFPLTVTSAQKNPTAFYLCASSRGAGAPNQPQHFGDGTRLSIL.

This clonotype showed up just a few times. This chain links TRBV5-5 with TRBJ2-5, with D maybe TRBD1 (6 bases). CDR1 is SGHKS, CDR2 YYEKEE, per germline (reference sequence). The CDR3 totals 15 residues. V was cut by 4 bases and J by 1 base, with 14 bases left in between. The CDR3 is CASSRSTGSQETQYF. The CDR3, as DNA: TGTGCCAGCAGCAGATCTACAGGGAGCCAAGAGACCCAGTACTTC. Using reference TRBV5-5 and TRBJ2-5 for the parts outside the CDR3, the full variable domain is DAGVTQSPTHLIKTRGQQVTLRCSPISGHKSVSWYQQVLGQGPQFIFQYYEKEERGRGNFPDRFSARQFPNYSSELNVNALLLGDSALYLCASSRSTGSQETQYFGPGTRLLVL.

The table lists this clonotype with many counts. This chain links TRBV7-9 with TRBJ1-1; possibly TRBD1 for D (5 bases). V was shortened by 4 bases and J by 4 bases, with 10 bases between the two germline ends. The germline CDR1 and CDR2 sequences are SEHNR and FQNEAQ (reference sequence). The CDR3 contains 13 residues. The CDR3 reads CASSSPQGTEAFF. In nucleotides, the CDR3 is TGTGCCAGCAGCTCCCCCCAGGGCACTGAAGCTTTCTTT.

The sample holds a few counts of this clonotype. This chain uses TRBV18 with TRBJ1-1, with 8 nucleotides matching TRBD1. The CDR3 has 18 amino acids. The J segment lost 6 bases and the V segment lost 0 bases, leaving 15 bases of the junction unmatched. Per the germline V gene, CDR1 is KGHSH and CDR2 is LQKENI. CDR3 coding DNA: TGTGCCAGCTCACCACCGCGAGGGCAGGGGGCCGTTGCATCTGAAGCTTTCTTT. It specifies CASSPPRGQGAVASEAFF.

The rearrangement links TRBV7-2 to TRBJ2-5; possible D gene TRBD2, 5 bases. V was cut by 5 bases and J by 7 bases, with 17 bases left in between. The CDR3 has 14 residues. In germline, CDR1 is SGHTA, CDR2 FQGNSA. CDR3 nucleotide sequence: TGTGCCAGCAGCCCCCAGCGGCTCCCTGGGACCCAGTACTTC. This translates into CASSPQRLPGTQYF.

V usage is TRBV12-3 or TRBV12-4 and J usage is TRBJ2-1; 7 nucleotides agree with TRBD2. The CDR3 has 16 residues. The junction had 10 bases not matched to a gene; V was cut back by 2 bases and J by 6 bases. The chain's CDR3 is CASSLSGGGYPNEQFF. The CDR3 DNA reads TGTGCCAGCAGTTTAAGTGGGGGGGGTTATCCCAATGAGCAGTTCTTC.